This T cell receptor (beta chain) was recovered during a study of metastatic and nonmetastatic thyroid tumors. Across the whole study: The comparison covered peripheral blood and tumor or nodule tissue in malignant and benign thyroid patients.

Thyroid surgery had not been preceded by any treatment in any patient. Trimming stripped 2 bases from V and 4 bases from J, with 9 bases between. CDR3 length equals 14 residues. Germline assignment: CDR1 SGHRS and CDR2 YFSETQ. About this clone: Its matching antigen is unknown.

General study points: It was reportedly found that TCR beta diversity was significantly higher in malignant thyroid tumors than in benign nodules, a difference seen in both blood and tumor samples.

TCRdb re-processed the PCR reads through MiXCR. The sample holds approximately 12,000 clones, 20% to 25% seen once. Sequenced sample: adjacent normal tissue. The sequence was obtained from a female donor with papillary thyroid cancer or a benign thyroid nodule (not recorded which). Some clones in this sample may be carry-over from other donors' samples. The chain recombines TRBV5-1 with TRBJ1-4; TRBD1 might be the D (5 bases). The CDR3 DNA is TGCGCCAGCAGCTTTGGGGGAGATAATGAAAAACTGTTTTTT. Translation gives CASSFGGDNEKLFF.